The subject of this entry is one TCR beta chain. Its antigen remains unidentified. CDR1 is SGHDT, CDR2 YYEEEE, per germline. This CDR3 is 15 amino acids long. V lost 2 bases, J lost 9 bases, and 18 bases lay in between. The sample comes from a study of T cells in localized non-small cell lung cancer. Study outcomes and limitations: Among blood samples, higher T cell density accompanied longer overall survival.

Data came from immunoSEQ multiplex PCR; TCRdb stores just in-frame clones and leaves some out. The table has 13,000 or so clones, 70% to 90% seen once. The TCR sequence derives from a male donor at least 60 years old with stage III lung adenocarcinoma. This chain joins TRBV5-6 and TRBJ1-5, with D uncertain. The source was peripheral blood, collected before any cancer treatment. Here the CDR3 reads CASSLLVETEGPQHF. DNA of the CDR3: TGTGCCAGCAGCTTATTAGTCGAGACCGAGGGGCCCCAGCATTTT. The whole variable domain, filled in from reference TRBV5-6 and TRBJ1-5, reads DAGVTQSPTHLIKTRGQQVTLRCSPKSGHDTVSWYQQALGQGPQFIFQYYEEEERQRGNFPDRFSGHQFPNYSSELNVNALLLGDSALYLCASSLLVETEGPQHFGDGTRLSIL.